This T cell receptor (beta chain) originates from a study of blood T cell repertoires in COVID-19. Study-level information: Sites across the United States, Italy and Spain contributed samples from acute and convalescent COVID-19. T cells, B-cell-depleted T cells, or PBMCs supplied cDNA or gDNA.

Methods used by the authors: Amplification from reference gene primers served as the basis for estimated nucleated cell counts. TCRdb's copy holds only in-frame clones and misses some; the assay was immunoSEQ multiplex PCR. That table supplies the V and J calls and clone size; D and trimming were determined from the DNA. The sample holds 110,000 to 150,000 clones; approximately 88% are singletons and the top ten take 1.5% to 2%. Deletions cut 2 bases from V and 4 bases from J, with 12 bases between. Germline V gene data show CDR1 as SGHAT and CDR2 as FQNNGV. There are 15 residues in the CDR3. This chain uses TRBV11-2 with TRBJ1-5; D is unclear. Sequenced material: peripheral blood. The TCR comes from a woman aged 50 to 60 with acute or convalescent COVID-19. The CDR3 DNA sequence: TGTGCCAGCAGCTTAAGTTCGGTTTTTAATCAGCCCCAGCATTTT. Its protein product is CASSLSSVFNQPQHF.